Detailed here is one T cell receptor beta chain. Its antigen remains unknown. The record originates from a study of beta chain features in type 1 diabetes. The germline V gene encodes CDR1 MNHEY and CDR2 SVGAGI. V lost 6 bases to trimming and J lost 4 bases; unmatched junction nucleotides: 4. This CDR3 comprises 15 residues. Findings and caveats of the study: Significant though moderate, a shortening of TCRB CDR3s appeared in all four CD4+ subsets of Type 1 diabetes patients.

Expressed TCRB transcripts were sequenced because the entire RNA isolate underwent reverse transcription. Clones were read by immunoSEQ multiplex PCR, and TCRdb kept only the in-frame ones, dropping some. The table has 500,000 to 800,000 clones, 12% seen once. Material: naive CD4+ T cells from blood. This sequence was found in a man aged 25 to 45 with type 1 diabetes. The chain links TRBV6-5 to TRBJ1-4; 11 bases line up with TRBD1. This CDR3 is CASSWTGGHNEKLFF. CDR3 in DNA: TGTGCCAGCAGCTGGACAGGGGGCCATAATGAAAAACTGTTTTTT.